This TCR beta chain was sequenced during a study of OX40 agonist ivuxolimab in advanced cancers. Study-level information: Partial responses were achieved by three patients: one hepatocellular carcinoma, two cutaneous melanoma.

Repertoires were generated with immunoSEQ multiplex PCR, while TCRdb's copy carries only in-frame clones and drops some. The sample records 75,000 to 90,000 clones, around 90% being singletons. People who had autoimmune disease history or systemic immunosuppression were excluded. The CDR3 has 14 residues. V shed 6 bases and J shed 0 bases, with 9 bases lying between them. Germline loops: CDR1 MNHEY, CDR2 SMNVEV (reference sequence). The sequence was obtained from an adult with an advanced solid tumor such as melanoma, head and neck, liver or kidney cancer. This chain uses TRBV27 with TRBJ2-1; tentative D call: TRBD2 (6 bases). The source material was CD4+ or CD8+ T cells sorted from blood, sampled in a trial of the OX40 agonist ivuxolimab. CDR3 loop: CASRGGTSYNEQFF. CDR3 nucleotides: TGTGCCAGCAGAGGCGGGACCTCCTACAATGAGCAGTTCTTC.